This T cell receptor beta chain was sequenced in a study of T cells in Graves' hyperthyroidism and ophthalmopathy. In the study overall: Before treatment of any kind, peripheral blood was taken at initial diagnosis. Overall study findings and caveats: Blood shared most expanded thyroid clonotypes above 0.001. Ophthalmopathy and stable hyperthyroidism were separated by a 13 V-J model.

The TCR beta CDR3 regions underwent amplification using RNA transcripts as the source. Primed by the HTBI set, a first-round RT-PCR was run on the TCR CDR3. TCRdb reprocessed the multiplex PCR reads with MiXCR, giving one entry per CDR3 protein. The repertoire holds around 250,000 distinct CDR3 sequences, with roughly 15% as singletons. The table lists this clonotype with many counts. Its antigen is currently unknown. Patients having uncontrolled infection, another autoimmune disease, pregnancy or lactation were not included. Material for sequencing was blood. The TCR sequence derives from a woman aged 18-30 years with Graves' ophthalmopathy.

The CDR3 DNA sequence: TGTGCCAGCAGGGCGAGCGGGGGATTAGATACGCAGTATTTT. As protein: CASRASGGLDTQYF. The gene calls are TRBV12-3 or TRBV12-4 and TRBJ2-3; 8 bases map to TRBD2. After removal of 6 bases from V and 5 bases from J, the junction contained 7 bases not matched to a gene. This CDR3 is built from 14 residues.